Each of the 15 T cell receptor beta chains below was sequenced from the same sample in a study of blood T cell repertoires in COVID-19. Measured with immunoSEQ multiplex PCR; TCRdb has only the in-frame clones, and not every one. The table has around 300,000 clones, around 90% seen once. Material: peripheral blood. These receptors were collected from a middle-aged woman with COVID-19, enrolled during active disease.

DNA for the CDR3: TGTGCCAGTAGACCCGGACAGCGGGGGGAGCTGTTTTTT. Translating gives CASRPGQRGELFF. V and J are TRBV19 and TRBJ2-2, with D possibly being TRBD1 (6 bases). Germline lookup yields CDR1 LNHDA and CDR2 SQIVND (reference sequence). The CDR3 totals 13 residues. V lost 6 bases, J lost 8 bases, and 13 bases lay in between.

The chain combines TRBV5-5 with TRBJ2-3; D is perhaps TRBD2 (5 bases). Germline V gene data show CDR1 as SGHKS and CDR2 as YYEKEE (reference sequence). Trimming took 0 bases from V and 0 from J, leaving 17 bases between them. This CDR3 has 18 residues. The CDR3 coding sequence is TGTGCCAGCAGCTTGGCCGAGTGCCAAAGAGGGAGCACAGATACGCAGTATTTT. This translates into CASSLAECQRGSTDTQYF.

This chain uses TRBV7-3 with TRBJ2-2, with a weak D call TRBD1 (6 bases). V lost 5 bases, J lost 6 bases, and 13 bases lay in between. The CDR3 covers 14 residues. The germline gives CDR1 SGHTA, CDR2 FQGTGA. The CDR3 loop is CASSPGVYSGELFF. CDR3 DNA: TGTGCCAGCAGCCCAGGGGTTTACTCCGGGGAGCTGTTTTTT.

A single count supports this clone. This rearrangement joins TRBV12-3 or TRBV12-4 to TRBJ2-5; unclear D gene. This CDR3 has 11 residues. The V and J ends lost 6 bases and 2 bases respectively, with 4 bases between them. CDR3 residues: CASSKQETQYF. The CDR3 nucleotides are TGTGCCAGCAGCAAACAAGAGACCCAGTACTTC.

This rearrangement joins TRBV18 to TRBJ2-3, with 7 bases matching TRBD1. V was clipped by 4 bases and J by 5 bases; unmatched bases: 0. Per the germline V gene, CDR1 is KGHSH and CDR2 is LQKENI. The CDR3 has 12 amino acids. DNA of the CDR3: TGTGCCAGCTCACGGGACAGAGATACGCAGTATTTT. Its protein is CASSRDRDTQYF. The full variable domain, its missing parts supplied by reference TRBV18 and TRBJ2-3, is NAGVMQNPRHLVRRRGQEARLRCSPMKGHSHVYWYRQLPEEGLKFMVYLQKENIIDESGMPKERFSAEFPKEGPSILRIQQVVRGDSAAYFCASSRDRDTQYFGPGTRLTVL.

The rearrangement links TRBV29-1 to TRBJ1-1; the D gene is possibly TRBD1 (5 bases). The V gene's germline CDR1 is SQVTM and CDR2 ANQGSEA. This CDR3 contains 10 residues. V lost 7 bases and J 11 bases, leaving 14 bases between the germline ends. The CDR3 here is CSAGPLFAFF. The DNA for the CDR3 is TGCAGCGCGGGACCTCTATTTGCTTTCTTT.

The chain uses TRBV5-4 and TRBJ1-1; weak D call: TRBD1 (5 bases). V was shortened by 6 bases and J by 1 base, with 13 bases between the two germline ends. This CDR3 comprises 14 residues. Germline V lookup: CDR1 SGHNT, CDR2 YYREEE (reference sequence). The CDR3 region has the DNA TGTGCCAGCAACCCCTCTAGGGGGAACACTGAAGCTTTCTTT. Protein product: CASNPSRGNTEAFF.

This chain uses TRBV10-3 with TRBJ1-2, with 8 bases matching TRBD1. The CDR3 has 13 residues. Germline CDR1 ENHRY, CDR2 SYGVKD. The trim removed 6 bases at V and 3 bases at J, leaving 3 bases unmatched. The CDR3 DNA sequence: TGTGCCATCAGATCGACAGGGGACTATGGCTACACCTTC. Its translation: CAIRSTGDYGYTF.

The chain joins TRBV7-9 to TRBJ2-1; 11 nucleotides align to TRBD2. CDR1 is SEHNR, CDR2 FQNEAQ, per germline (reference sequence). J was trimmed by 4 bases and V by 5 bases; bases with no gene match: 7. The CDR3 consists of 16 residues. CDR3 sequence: CASSTSGGSVYNEQFF. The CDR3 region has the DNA TGTGCCAGCAGCACTAGCGGGGGAAGCGTTTACAATGAGCAGTTCTTC.

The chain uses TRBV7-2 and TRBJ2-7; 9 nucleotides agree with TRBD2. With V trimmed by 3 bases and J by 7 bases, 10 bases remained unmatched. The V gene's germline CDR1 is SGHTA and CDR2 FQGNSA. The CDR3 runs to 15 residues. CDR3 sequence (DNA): TGTGCCAGCAGCTTTTTGCACGCGGGGGGGCGGGAGCAGTACTTC. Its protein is CASSFLHAGGREQYF.

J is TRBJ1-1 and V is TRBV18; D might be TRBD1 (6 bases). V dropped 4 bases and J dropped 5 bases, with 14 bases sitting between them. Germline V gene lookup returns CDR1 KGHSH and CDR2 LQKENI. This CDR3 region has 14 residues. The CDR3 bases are TGTGCCAGCTCACTGGGGGACATCGATACTGAAGCTTTCTTT. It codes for CASSLGDIDTEAFF.

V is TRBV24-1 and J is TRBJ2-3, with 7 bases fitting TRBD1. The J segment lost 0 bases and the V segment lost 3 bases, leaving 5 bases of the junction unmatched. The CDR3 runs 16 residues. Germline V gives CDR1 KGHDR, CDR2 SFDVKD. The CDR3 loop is CATSDPGQDSTDTQYF. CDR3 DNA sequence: TGTGCCACCAGTGATCCCGGACAGGACAGCACAGATACGCAGTATTTT.

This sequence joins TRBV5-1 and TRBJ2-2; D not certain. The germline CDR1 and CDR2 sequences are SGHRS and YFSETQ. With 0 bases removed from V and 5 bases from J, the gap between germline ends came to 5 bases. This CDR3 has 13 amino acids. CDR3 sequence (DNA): TGCGCCAGCAGCTTGGGGGCAACCGGGGAGCTGTTTTTT. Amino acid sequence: CASSLGATGELFF. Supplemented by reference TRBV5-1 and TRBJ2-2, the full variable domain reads KAGVTQTPRYLIKTRGQQVTLSCSPISGHRSVSWYQQTPGQGLQFLFEYFSETQRNKGNFPGRFSGRQFSNSRSEMNVSTLELGDSALYLCASSLGATGELFFGEGSRLTVL.

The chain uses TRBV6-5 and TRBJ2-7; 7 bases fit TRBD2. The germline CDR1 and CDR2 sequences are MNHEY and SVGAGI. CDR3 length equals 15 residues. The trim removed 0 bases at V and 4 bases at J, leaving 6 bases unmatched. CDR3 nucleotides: TGTGCCAGCAGTTACTCGCGCGGGAGTCCTTACGAGCAGTACTTC. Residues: CASSYSRGSPYEQYF.

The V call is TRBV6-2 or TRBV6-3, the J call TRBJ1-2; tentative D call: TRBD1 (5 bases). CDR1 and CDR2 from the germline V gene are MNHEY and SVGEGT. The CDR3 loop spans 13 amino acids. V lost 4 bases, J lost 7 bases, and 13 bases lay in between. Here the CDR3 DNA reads TGTGCCAGCAGTTCAGACAGACCGCCTGGCTACACCTTC. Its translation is CASSSDRPPGYTF.